This TCR beta chain was documented in a study of breast tumors, draining lymph nodes, adjacent tissues. Findings of the study overall: The lymph node origin of tumor T cells was framed as consistent with a hypothesis, not demonstrated. The data were judged consistent with most tumor T cells coming from lymph node and expanding in tumor. Tumor and nontumor repertoires were significantly more similar in luminal-like than in basal-like breast cancer. Compared with lymph nodes, tumors were less diverse; compared with nontumor tissue, more.

TCRdb analysed the multiplex PCR reads with MiXCR anew, one entry per CDR3 protein. The sample records around 150,000 distinct CDR3 sequences, approximately 20% being singletons. The lymph nodes were axillary draining lymph nodes from breast cancer patients. The CDR3 covers 15 residues. CDR1 and CDR2 from the germline V gene are MNHNY and SVGAGI (reference sequence). The ends lost 6 bases at V and 6 bases at J; junction bases unmatched: 11. This clonotype has a count of ten or more. Antigen unknown. The sequence was collected from a female donor with breast cancer. Some clones in this sample may be carry-over from other donors' samples. Sample: axillary lymph node tissue. The chain employs TRBV6-6 and TRBJ2-7; 10 bases are a match to TRBD1. The CDR3 nucleotides are TGTGCCAGCAGCCAGACCGGGACAGGGGTCGTCGAGCAGTACTTC. Protein product: CASSQTGTGVVEQYF.